Each of the 2 T cell receptor beta chains below was sequenced from the same sample in a study of blood T cell repertoires in COVID-19. Assay: immunoSEQ multiplex PCR; the TCRdb copy retains only in-frame clones and omits some. The sample consists of a few hundred thousand clones, roughly 83% of them appearing once. Material: peripheral blood. The receptors derive from a man aged 60 to 75 who had recovered from COVID-19.

The chain joins TRBV30 to TRBJ1-2; possibly TRBD1 for D (5 bases). V was cut by 3 bases and J by 5 bases, with 10 bases left in between. Germline V gene data show CDR1 as GTSNPN and CDR2 as SVGIG (reference sequence). The CDR3 contains 12 residues. This chain's CDR3 is CAWRGLRYGYTF. The DNA of the CDR3 is TGTGCCTGGAGGGGACTGAGATATGGCTACACCTTC.

V is TRBV25-1 and J is TRBJ2-7; 10 bases fit TRBD1. The germline CDR1 and CDR2 sequences are MGHDK and SYGVNS. V lost 4 bases, J lost 6 bases, and 6 bases stayed unmatched. The CDR3 has 14 residues. The CDR3 region is CASSADRGASEQYF. CDR3 coding DNA: TGTGCCAGCAGTGCGGACAGGGGGGCTTCCGAGCAGTACTTC.